The rows below give T cell receptor beta chains drawn from one sample of a study of T cell changes during pregnancy in multiple sclerosis. Sequencing was performed with immunoSEQ multiplex PCR; in TCRdb, only in-frame clones are kept and a portion is missing. Counted here are 30,000 to 50,000 clones, 75% to 95% occurring once; the ten biggest clones make up under 0.55%. Specimen: CD4+ T cells from peripheral blood mononuclear cells, collected in the first trimester of pregnancy. The receptors were gathered from a female donor in good health, enrolled as a control in a pregnancy study. CDR3s include the opening cysteine and the closing phenylalanine or tryptophan. A D gene is named only where the DNA matches it firmly. For some rows the clone size is stated as once, few or many, or as a class when expanded; others skip it.

>TRBD1|.|TRBJ1-2|TRBV10-3
CAISADRGNDGYTF
TGTGCCATCAGTGCGGACAGGGGGAACGATGGCTACACCTTC
>TRBD2|.|TRBJ2-7|TRBV10-3
CAISPGDSGGEQYF
TGTGCCATCAGTCCCGGGGACTCGGGGGGCGAGCAGTACTTC
>.|.|TRBJ1-5|TRBV5-1
CASSRGGGNQPQHF
TGCGCCAGCAGCAGGGGGGGCGGGAATCAGCCCCAGCATTTT
>.|.|TRBJ2-3|TRBV11-2
CASSFMAGFTDTQYF
TGTGCCAGCAGCTTCATGGCGGGCTTCACAGATACGCAGTATTTT
>TRBD1|.|TRBJ1-6|TRBV7-7
CASSADRNSPLHF
TGTGCTAGCAGCGCGGACAGGAATTCACCCCTCCACTTT
>.|.|TRBJ1-2|TRBV2
CASSKGQELGYTF
TGTGCCAGCAGCAAGGGGCAGGAACTCGGCTACACCTTC
>.|.|TRBJ1-2|TRBV27
CASSFRQGPYYGYTF
TGTGCCAGCAGTTTCAGGCAGGGGCCCTACTATGGCTACACCTTC
>.|few|TRBJ1-6|TRBV5-4
CASSLGQPLYNSPLHF
TGTGCCAGCAGCCTCGGACAGCCCCTCTATAATTCACCCCTCCACTTT
>.|.|TRBJ2-3|TRBV7-2
CASSRGRLSTDTQYF
TGTGCCAGCAGCAGAGGCAGATTGAGCACAGATACGCAGTATTTT
>.|.|TRBJ1-1|TRBV7-9
CASSLQTGLNTEAFF
TGTGCCAGCAGCTTGCAGACAGGTTTGAACACTGAAGCTTTCTTT
>.|.|TRBJ1-5|TRBV21-1
CASSPRPGLALYSNQPQHF
TGTGCCAGCAGCCCTCGGCCGGGACTCGCCTTGTATAGCAATCAGCCCCAGCATTTT
>.|.|TRBJ2-3|TRBV13
CASSSRNTQYF
TGTGCCAGCAGTTCGAGGAATACGCAGTATTTT
>.|once|TRBJ2-3|TRBV21-1
CASTLAPTQYF
TGTGCCAGCACGCTAGCTCCTACGCAGTATTTT
>.|.|TRBJ2-7|TRBV4-3
CASSQEQAPYEQYF
TGCGCCAGCAGCCAAGAGCAGGCCCCCTACGAGCAGTACTTC
>.|.|TRBJ2-1|TRBV6-5
CASSYFSGSEQFF
TGTGCCAGCAGTTACTTCTCGGGGTCTGAGCAGTTCTTC
>.|.|TRBJ2-3|TRBV5-1
CASTSGRGVADTQYF
TGCGCCAGCACCTCTGGGCGGGGAGTTGCAGATACGCAGTATTTT
>.|.|TRBJ2-5|TRBV29-1
CSAGRETQYF
TGCAGCGCGGGGAGAGAGACCCAGTACTTC
>.|.|TRBJ1-2|TRBV28
CASRSGIYGYTF
TGTGCCAGCAGGTCAGGGATCTATGGCTACACCTTC
>.|medium-sized|TRBJ1-1|TRBV27
CASSLRRVGTEAFF
TGTGCCAGCAGTTTGAGGAGAGTGGGCACTGAAGCTTTCTTT
>TRBD2|medium-sized|TRBJ2-1|TRBV5-5
CASSLGTSGGAIPFF
TGTGCCAGCAGCTTGGGGACTAGCGGGGGGGCTATTCCGTTCTTC
>.|.|TRBJ1-4|TRBV7-2
CASSLRGTPTNEKLFF
TGTGCCAGCAGCTTACGGGGGACTCCAACTAATGAAAAACTGTTTTTT
>.|.|TRBJ1-5|TRBV23-1
CASSQRRRGQPQHF
TGCGCCAGCAGTCAACGACGGCGGGGGCAGCCCCAGCATTTT
>TRBD1|.|TRBJ1-6|TRBV4-3
CASSQRQGGSPLHF
TGCGCCAGCAGCCAAAGACAGGGTGGTTCACCCCTCCACTTT
>TRBD1|.|TRBJ2-7|TRBV4-1
CASSQVLGGIGEQYF
TGCGCCAGCAGCCAAGTACTAGGGGGCATAGGCGAGCAGTACTTC
>.|.|TRBJ1-5|TRBV9
CASSVGGGAGQPQHF
TGTGCCAGCAGCGTAGGGGGAGGGGCTGGCCAGCCCCAGCATTTT
>.|.|TRBJ1-1|TRBV30
CAWRRTLNTEAFF
TGTGCCTGGAGAAGGACTCTTAACACTGAAGCTTTCTTT
>.|.|TRBJ2-1|TRBV28
CASSPRGSYNEQFF
TGTGCCAGCAGTCCCCGGGGTTCCTACAATGAGCAGTTCTTC
>.|.|TRBJ2-5|TRBV7-3
CASSFAGPRETQYF
TGTGCCAGCAGCTTTGCAGGGCCAAGGGAGACCCAGTACTTC
>TRBD2|once|TRBJ2-3|TRBV6-1
CASLERGSSTDTQYF
TGTGCCAGCCTCGAGCGGGGATCTAGCACAGATACGCAGTATTTT
>TRBD2|.|TRBJ2-1|TRBV18
CASSPSGTRIGNEQFF
TGTGCCAGCTCACCTTCCGGGACTAGGATAGGCAATGAGCAGTTCTTC
>.|.|TRBJ2-2|TRBV11-2
CASSLGATRGELFF
TGTGCCAGCAGCTTAGGCGCCACCCGCGGGGAGCTGTTTTTT
>TRBD1|.|TRBJ1-1|TRBV4-1
CASSRGQGANANTEAFF
TGCGCCAGCAGCCGTGGCCAGGGGGCAAACGCGAACACTGAAGCTTTCTTT
>TRBD1|.|TRBJ1-1|TRBV7-8
CASSSGTGVPKAFF
TGTGCCAGCAGCTCCGGGACAGGGGTCCCTAAAGCTTTCTTT
>.|.|TRBJ2-3|TRBV5-8
CASSQDGLTDTQYF
TGTGCCAGCAGCCAGGACGGACTCACAGATACGCAGTATTTT
>.|.|TRBJ1-2|TRBV15
CATSRETFYGYTF
TGTGCCACCAGCAGAGAGACTTTCTATGGCTACACCTTC
>TRBD1|.|TRBJ2-1|TRBV5-6
CASRGQGAPINEQFF
TGTGCCAGCAGAGGACAGGGGGCACCAATAAATGAGCAGTTCTTC
>.|.|TRBJ1-5|TRBV5-8
CASSGDRAGKTSYQPQHF
TGTGCCAGCAGCGGAGACCGAGCAGGGAAGACAAGCTATCAGCCCCAGCATTTT
>.|.|TRBJ1-5|TRBV29-1
CSAAQGWDQPQHF
TGCAGCGCCGCCCAGGGGTGGGATCAGCCCCAGCATTTT
>TRBD1|.|TRBJ1-2|TRBV5-6
CASSPDRGHYYGYTF
TGTGCCAGCAGCCCGGACAGGGGGCATTACTATGGCTACACCTTC
>.|.|TRBJ1-1|TRBV6-5
CASTPTGSFNTEAFF
TGTGCCAGCACTCCGACAGGCTCCTTTAACACTGAAGCTTTCTTT